One and the same sample provided the 32 T cell receptor beta chains below, sequenced in a study of T-cell reconstitution after alpha-beta-depleted transplantation in children. Construction of the TCRbeta library involved unique molecular identifiers. Each CDR3 protein gets one entry after TCRdb re-called the PCR reads with MiXCR. The sample includes roughly 500,000 distinct CDR3 sequences, around 17% of them seen just once. The sequenced sample was PBMCs from the stem cell graft donor, obtained from the stem cell graft. These receptors originate from a human donor who donated a stem cell graft to a child with acute lymphoblastic leukemia.

V usage is TRBV27 and J usage is TRBJ1-5; D is possibly TRBD1 (6 bases). The V gene's germline CDR1 is MNHEY and CDR2 SMNVEV (reference sequence). The V end lost 1 base, the J end lost 6 bases, and 10 bases lay between the germline ends. The CDR3 is 14 amino acids. Written as DNA, the CDR3 is TGTGCCAGCAGTTTATGGTTGGGGGCTCAGCCCCAGCATTTT. Its translation: CASSLWLGAQPQHF.

A few counts support this clonotype. The chain joins TRBV20-1 to TRBJ2-7, with D possibly matching TRBD2 (5 bases). Germline V gene lookup returns CDR1 DFQATT and CDR2 SNEGSKA (reference sequence). The CDR3 sequence is 14 residues long. Trimming took off 0 bases at V and 2 bases at J, with 11 bases between the two ends. DNA of the CDR3: TGCAGTGCTAGAGAGGCGGGCAGAGCCTACGAGCAGTACTTC. Protein sequence: CSAREAGRAYEQYF.

This clonotype appeared a few times. The chain recombines TRBV5-5 with TRBJ2-4; tentative D call: TRBD1 (6 bases). The germline V gene has CDR1 SGHKS and CDR2 YYEKEE (reference sequence). V gave up 3 bases and J gave up 3 bases, with 22 bases separating them. The CDR3 covers 18 residues. The CDR3 sequence: CASSWPHQGGLGKNIQYF. CDR3 coding DNA: TGTGCCAGCAGCTGGCCCCACCAAGGGGGTCTAGGCAAAAACATTCAGTACTTC.

The J gene is TRBJ2-5, the V gene TRBV3-1, with 13 bases that match TRBD2. Losses at the gene ends were 1 base for V and 7 bases for J; bases not matched to a gene: 6. Germline V gene lookup returns CDR1 LGHDT and CDR2 YNNKEL (reference sequence). The length of the CDR3 is 16 residues. This CDR3 is CASSQVGLAGERTQYF. As DNA, the CDR3 is TGTGCCAGCAGCCAAGTCGGACTAGCGGGAGAGAGGACCCAGTACTTC.

The CDR3 coding sequence is TGTGCCATCAGTGAGAGTCTAGCCGATAGGAACAATGAGCAGTTCTTC. This codes for CAISESLADRNNEQFF. The V and J genes are TRBV10-3 and TRBJ2-1, with D possibly matching TRBD2 (5 bases). The CDR3 runs 16 residues. CDR1 ENHRY and CDR2 SYGVKD come from the germline V gene. V was clipped by 2 bases and J by 5 bases, with 16 bases between them.

The chain is built from TRBV7-9 and TRBJ1-2; TRBD1 matches at 9 bases. With V trimmed by 5 bases and J by 8 bases, 12 bases remained unmatched. The CDR3 sequence is 15 residues long. CDR1 and CDR2 (germline): SEHNR, FQNEAQ (reference sequence). The DNA for the CDR3 is TGTGCCAGCAGCCCGACGGACAGGGGTGATGACGGCTACACCTTC. Protein product: CASSPTDRGDDGYTF. The whole variable domain, filled in from reference TRBV7-9 and TRBJ1-2, reads DTGVSQNPRHKITKRGQNVTFRCDPISEHNRLYWYRQTLGQGPEFLTYFQNEAQLEKSRLLSDRFSAERPKGSFSTLEIQRTEQGDSAMYLCASSPTDRGDDGYTFGSGTRLTVV.

This clonotype showed up just a few times. The chain has TRBV11-2 and TRBJ2-1; 9 bases agree with TRBD2. CDR1 is SGHAT and CDR2 is FQNNGV in the germline V gene. V lost 1 base, J lost 9 bases, and 4 bases stayed unmatched. The CDR3 has 14 residues. The CDR3 DNA follows: TGTGCCAGCAGCTTAGGTGCTAGCGGGACTGAGCAGTTCTTC. Translating it yields CASSLGASGTEQFF. Combining the CDR3 with reference TRBV11-2 and TRBJ2-1 gives the whole variable domain EAGVAQSPRYKIIEKRQSVAFWCNPISGHATLYWYQQILGQGPKLLIQFQNNGVVDDSQLPKDRFSAERLKGVDSTLKIQPAKLEDSAVYLCASSLGASGTEQFFGPGTRLTVL.

This clonotype was seen more than once but under ten times. The V call is TRBV11-2, the J call TRBJ2-1, with D unclear. Trimming pared 1 base from V and 8 bases from J, leaving 9 bases between. The V gene's germline CDR1 is SGHAT and CDR2 FQNNGV. This CDR3 comprises 13 residues. The CDR3 bases are TGTGCCAGCAGCTTAGGGTTTATGGATGAGCAGTTCTTC. This encodes CASSLGFMDEQFF.

J is TRBJ1-2 and V is TRBV18; 7 nucleotides match TRBD1. The CDR3 length is 15 residues. Unmatched junction bases numbered 13, after V lost 6 bases and J lost 6 bases. In germline, CDR1 is KGHSH, CDR2 LQKENI. The DNA for the CDR3 is TGTGCCAGCTCCCAAAAGGCAGGGGGATCGGATGGCTACACCTTC. Its translation is CASSQKAGGSDGYTF.

This sequence joins TRBV12-3 or TRBV12-4 and TRBJ1-2, with D unclear. The V and J ends lost 2 bases and 8 bases respectively, with 9 bases between them. The CDR3 spans 12 residues. The CDR3 DNA reads TGTGCCAGCAGTTTAAGCGTTCGGGGCTACACCTTC. Protein sequence: CASSLSVRGYTF.

A few counts support this clonotype. The chain carries TRBV11-2 and TRBJ2-7; D may match TRBD1 or TRBD2 (5 bases each). Trimming stripped 5 bases from V and 2 bases from J, with 19 bases between. Germline V gene lookup returns CDR1 SGHAT and CDR2 FQNNGV. CDR3 length: 16 residues. The CDR3 DNA reads TGTGCCAGCAGCCCATCCCTCCGGGACCTGCCCTACGAGCAGTACTTC. Translated: CASSPSLRDLPYEQYF.

This clonotype was seen only a few times. J is TRBJ2-7 and V is TRBV12-3 or TRBV12-4; a possible D gene is TRBD1 (7 bases). CDR3 length: 14 amino acids. V was cut by 5 bases and J by 2 bases, with 13 bases left in between. The CDR3, as DNA: TGTGCCAGCAGTCGCGCGGGACAGACCTACGAGCAGTACTTC. Residues: CASSRAGQTYEQYF.

This chain uses TRBV27 with TRBJ2-7; 11 nucleotides line up with TRBD1. This CDR3 has 13 amino acids. CDR1 MNHEY and CDR2 SMNVEV come from the germline V gene (reference sequence). V lost 7 bases, J lost 4 bases, and 3 bases stayed unmatched. CDR3 DNA: TGTGCCAGCACCGGACAGGGGGCTTACGAGCAGTACTTC. The encoded protein is CASTGQGAYEQYF.

The chain has TRBV7-9 and TRBJ2-5, with TRBD1 matching over 11 bases. Germline loops: CDR1 SEHNR, CDR2 FQNEAQ (reference sequence). This CDR3 has 17 amino acids. Losses at the gene ends were 1 base for V and 1 base for J; bases not matched to a gene: 5. CDR3 protein: CASSLGWTGGSQETQYF. The CDR3 bases are TGTGCCAGCAGCTTAGGTTGGACAGGGGGCTCCCAAGAGACCCAGTACTTC. Using reference TRBV7-9 and TRBJ2-5 for the parts outside the CDR3, the full variable domain is DTGVSQNPRHKITKRGQNVTFRCDPISEHNRLYWYRQTLGQGPEFLTYFQNEAQLEKSRLLSDRFSAERPKGSFSTLEIQRTEQGDSAMYLCASSLGWTGGSQETQYFGPGTRLLVL.

This clonotype appeared once. The chain combines TRBV7-4 with TRBJ1-6; D gene unclear. Germline V CDR1 and CDR2: SGHVT, SQSDAQ. The CDR3 consists of 13 residues. V shed 6 bases and J shed 8 bases, with 11 bases lying between them. The CDR3 spells CASRPRRDSPLHF. The CDR3, as DNA: TGTGCCAGCAGACCTAGGAGGGATTCACCCCTCCACTTT.

In its sample, this clonotype was seen a few times. The chain uses TRBV7-2 and TRBJ1-1, with D maybe TRBD1 (5 bases). Deletions cut 3 bases from V and 7 bases from J, with 9 bases between. In germline, CDR1 is SGHTA, CDR2 FQGNSA. The CDR3 has 12 residues. CDR3 coding DNA: TGTGCCAGCAGCTTCTGGGACCTTGAAGCTTTCTTT. Translated: CASSFWDLEAFF.

The chain combines TRBV19 with TRBJ1-1; D is unresolved. The V end was cut by 0 bases, the J end by 6 bases, with 11 bases between. This CDR3 contains 14 residues. Germline values: CDR1 LNHDA, CDR2 SQIVND (reference sequence). The CDR3 reads CASSIDPLGAEAFF. The CDR3 nucleotides are TGTGCCAGTAGTATAGACCCCCTCGGGGCTGAAGCTTTCTTT.

This clonotype was seen more than once but under ten times. The J gene is TRBJ2-1, the V gene TRBV12-3 or TRBV12-4, with D unresolved. The CDR3 contains 12 residues. Trimming removed 6 bases at V and 13 bases at J, with 16 bases between. The CDR3 DNA sequence: TGTGCCAGCAGCCCGCCCCTTTCCCCCCAGTTCTTC. This gives the protein CASSPPLSPQFF.

This clonotype was recorded at least ten times. The chain recombines TRBV5-1 with TRBJ2-1, with D possibly TRBD2 on 6 matching bases. CDR1 is SGHRS, CDR2 YFSETQ, per germline. V was cut by 6 bases and J by 6 bases, with 16 bases left in between. CDR3 length equals 14 residues. CDR3 in amino acids: CASTPVSGVNEQFF. CDR3 nucleotides: TGCGCCAGCACCCCTGTGTCGGGAGTCAATGAGCAGTTCTTC.

The chain is built from TRBV5-1 and TRBJ1-1; D remains ambiguous. Per the germline V gene, CDR1 is SGHRS and CDR2 is YFSETQ. This CDR3 is 14 amino acids long. With 1 base removed from V and 4 bases from J, the gap between germline ends came to 11 bases. CDR3 DNA sequence: TGCGCCAGCAGCTTGCCGGGCAGTATCACTGAAGCTTTCTTT. This translates into CASSLPGSITEAFF.

The chain recombines TRBV12-3 or TRBV12-4 with TRBJ2-2; perhaps D is TRBD1 or TRBD2 (5 bases each). The V end lost 1 base, the J end lost 4 bases, and 13 bases lay between the germline ends. The CDR3 has 16 amino acids. CDR3 sequence reads: CASSLVRGVSTGELFF. In nucleotides, the CDR3 is TGTGCCAGCAGTTTAGTTAGAGGGGTGAGCACCGGGGAGCTGTTTTTT.

The gene calls are TRBV20-1 and TRBJ2-1, with 9 bases lining up with TRBD2. Germline values: CDR1 DFQATT, CDR2 SNEGSKA (reference sequence). The CDR3 contains 15 residues. The J segment lost 2 bases and the V segment lost 3 bases, leaving 5 bases of the junction unmatched. The CDR3 is CSASLLAGAYNEQFF. The CDR3 DNA is TGCAGTGCTAGTCTTTTAGCGGGAGCCTACAATGAGCAGTTCTTC.

The rearrangement joins TRBV20-1 to TRBJ2-2; 10 positions agree with TRBD2. CDR1 and CDR2 (germline): DFQATT, SNEGSKA (reference sequence). The CDR3 has 16 residues. V was pared by 1 base and J by 1 base, with 3 bases of the junction left unmatched. CDR3 residues: CSARGPSGRNTGELFF. CDR3 sequence (DNA): TGCAGTGCTAGAGGCCCTAGCGGGAGGAACACCGGGGAGCTGTTTTTT.

The genes are TRBV5-1 and TRBJ2-7; 10 positions match TRBD2. CDR1 is SGHRS, CDR2 YFSETQ, per germline. The CDR3 is 17 amino acids. V lost 3 bases, J lost 1 base, and 10 bases stayed unmatched. The CDR3 bases are TGCGCCAGCAGCTCGAGGACTAGCGGCATGACTTCCTACGAGCAGTACTTC. Encoded protein: CASSSRTSGMTSYEQYF.

This chain uses TRBV9 with TRBJ2-1; D gene ambiguous. V lost 0 bases and J lost 5, with 18 bases in between. The CDR3 spans 17 residues. Germline CDR1 reads SGDLS; CDR2 reads YYNGEE. Here the CDR3 DNA reads TGTGCCAGCAGCGTAGCCTGGGGTACCCAAGGGAACAATGAGCAGTTCTTC. Encoded protein: CASSVAWGTQGNNEQFF.

The chain has TRBV5-1 and TRBJ2-7; D may be TRBD1 or TRBD2 (5 bases each). Germline V gene data show CDR1 as SGHRS and CDR2 as YFSETQ. V lost 3 bases to trimming and J lost 5 bases, with 9 bases between them. This CDR3 is built from 12 residues. CDR3 amino acids: CASSSVGDEQYF. DNA for the CDR3: TGCGCCAGCAGCTCCGTGGGGGACGAGCAGTACTTC.

The V call is TRBV3-1, the J call TRBJ1-5; the D gene is possibly TRBD1 (5 bases). The V gene's germline CDR1 is LGHDT and CDR2 YNNKEL (reference sequence). This CDR3 has 18 amino acids. The CDR3 loop is CTICPKGKNVNSNQPQHF. The CDR3 DNA reads as TGTACCATCTGTCCCAAGGGGAAGAACGTTAATAGCAATCAGCCCCAGCATTTT.

In this sample, this clonotype turned up a few times. The rearrangement uses TRBV20-1 and TRBJ2-3; TRBD1 matches at 10 bases. CDR3 size: 21 residues. Germline V lookup: CDR1 DFQATT, CDR2 SNEGSKA (reference sequence). The V gene end was trimmed by 2 bases and the J gene end by 1 base; junction bases not matched to a gene: 21. In nucleotides, the CDR3 is TGCAGTGCTAGATCGGCAGCGTCCGGGACAGGGGTTTTATCAGGCACAGATACGCAGTATTTT. It encodes CSARSAASGTGVLSGTDTQYF.

This clonotype was seen only a few times. The V and J genes are TRBV27 and TRBJ2-1, with a possible D match to TRBD1 (5 bases). V was cut by 0 bases and J by 7 bases, with 16 bases left in between. The germline V gene encodes CDR1 MNHEY and CDR2 SMNVEV (reference sequence). CDR3 length equals 16 residues. CDR3 DNA: TGTGCCAGCAGTTTATCGATAGGGGCCCCTTGGAATGAGCAGTTCTTC. Protein sequence: CASSLSIGAPWNEQFF.

The chain has TRBV7-9 and TRBJ2-2, with D tentatively TRBD1 (6 bases). Trimming took 6 bases from V and 1 from J, leaving 12 bases between them. This CDR3 has 15 residues. Germline V lookup: CDR1 SEHNR, CDR2 FQNEAQ (reference sequence). DNA of the CDR3: TGTGCCAGCAGTCAAGACAGGTTGAACACCGGGGAGCTGTTTTTT. This sequence encodes CASSQDRLNTGELFF. The full variable domain, its missing parts supplied by reference TRBV7-9 and TRBJ2-2, is DTGVSQNPRHKITKRGQNVTFRCDPISEHNRLYWYRQTLGQGPEFLTYFQNEAQLEKSRLLSDRFSAERPKGSFSTLEIQRTEQGDSAMYLCASSQDRLNTGELFFGEGSRLTVL.

This chain joins TRBV27 and TRBJ2-1, with 8 bases matching TRBD2. The CDR3 runs to 16 residues. Germline V gene lookup returns CDR1 MNHEY and CDR2 SMNVEV (reference sequence). The junction had 7 bases not matched to a gene; V was cut back by 5 bases and J by 1 base. CDR3 nucleotide sequence: TGTGCCAGCAGTACAGTAGCGGGGCCGTCCTACAATGAGCAGTTCTTC. This encodes CASSTVAGPSYNEQFF.

This clonotype was detected a few times. The chain carries TRBV12-3 or TRBV12-4 and TRBJ2-3, with D possibly TRBD2 on 5 matching bases. V shed 5 bases and J shed 0 bases, with 12 bases lying between them. The CDR3 is 15 amino acids. The DNA for the CDR3 is TGTGCCAGCAGTCCCGGACTTATTAGCACAGATACGCAGTATTTT. It encodes CASSPGLISTDTQYF.